This TCR beta chain was obtained from a study of somatic mutations in cytotoxic T cells in rheumatoid arthritis. Study-wide background: It was right after diagnosis, before any treatment, that patient blood (around 33 ml EDTA) was drawn.

As to this clone: Antigen unknown.

Profiling relied on immunoSEQ multiplex PCR, and the TCRdb table lists in-frame clones only, not all of them. Of roughly 10,000 clones listed, about 80% are singletons. Study-level points and caveats: Patients with a largest CD8+ clone exceeding 20% of CD8+ cells numbered 8 of 65.

The sample taken for sequencing was CD8+ T cells sorted from blood. This TCR came from an adult with rheumatoid arthritis.

In DNA form, the CDR3 reads TGTGCCAGTAAGGGCAGTTTGAACACTGAAGCTTTCTTT. This translates into CASKGSLNTEAFF. This chain joins TRBV19 and TRBJ1-1; D not certain. Germline values: CDR1 LNHDA, CDR2 SQIVND (reference sequence). The CDR3 sequence is 13 residues long. V was trimmed by 7 bases and J by 0 bases, leaving 9 bases between them.